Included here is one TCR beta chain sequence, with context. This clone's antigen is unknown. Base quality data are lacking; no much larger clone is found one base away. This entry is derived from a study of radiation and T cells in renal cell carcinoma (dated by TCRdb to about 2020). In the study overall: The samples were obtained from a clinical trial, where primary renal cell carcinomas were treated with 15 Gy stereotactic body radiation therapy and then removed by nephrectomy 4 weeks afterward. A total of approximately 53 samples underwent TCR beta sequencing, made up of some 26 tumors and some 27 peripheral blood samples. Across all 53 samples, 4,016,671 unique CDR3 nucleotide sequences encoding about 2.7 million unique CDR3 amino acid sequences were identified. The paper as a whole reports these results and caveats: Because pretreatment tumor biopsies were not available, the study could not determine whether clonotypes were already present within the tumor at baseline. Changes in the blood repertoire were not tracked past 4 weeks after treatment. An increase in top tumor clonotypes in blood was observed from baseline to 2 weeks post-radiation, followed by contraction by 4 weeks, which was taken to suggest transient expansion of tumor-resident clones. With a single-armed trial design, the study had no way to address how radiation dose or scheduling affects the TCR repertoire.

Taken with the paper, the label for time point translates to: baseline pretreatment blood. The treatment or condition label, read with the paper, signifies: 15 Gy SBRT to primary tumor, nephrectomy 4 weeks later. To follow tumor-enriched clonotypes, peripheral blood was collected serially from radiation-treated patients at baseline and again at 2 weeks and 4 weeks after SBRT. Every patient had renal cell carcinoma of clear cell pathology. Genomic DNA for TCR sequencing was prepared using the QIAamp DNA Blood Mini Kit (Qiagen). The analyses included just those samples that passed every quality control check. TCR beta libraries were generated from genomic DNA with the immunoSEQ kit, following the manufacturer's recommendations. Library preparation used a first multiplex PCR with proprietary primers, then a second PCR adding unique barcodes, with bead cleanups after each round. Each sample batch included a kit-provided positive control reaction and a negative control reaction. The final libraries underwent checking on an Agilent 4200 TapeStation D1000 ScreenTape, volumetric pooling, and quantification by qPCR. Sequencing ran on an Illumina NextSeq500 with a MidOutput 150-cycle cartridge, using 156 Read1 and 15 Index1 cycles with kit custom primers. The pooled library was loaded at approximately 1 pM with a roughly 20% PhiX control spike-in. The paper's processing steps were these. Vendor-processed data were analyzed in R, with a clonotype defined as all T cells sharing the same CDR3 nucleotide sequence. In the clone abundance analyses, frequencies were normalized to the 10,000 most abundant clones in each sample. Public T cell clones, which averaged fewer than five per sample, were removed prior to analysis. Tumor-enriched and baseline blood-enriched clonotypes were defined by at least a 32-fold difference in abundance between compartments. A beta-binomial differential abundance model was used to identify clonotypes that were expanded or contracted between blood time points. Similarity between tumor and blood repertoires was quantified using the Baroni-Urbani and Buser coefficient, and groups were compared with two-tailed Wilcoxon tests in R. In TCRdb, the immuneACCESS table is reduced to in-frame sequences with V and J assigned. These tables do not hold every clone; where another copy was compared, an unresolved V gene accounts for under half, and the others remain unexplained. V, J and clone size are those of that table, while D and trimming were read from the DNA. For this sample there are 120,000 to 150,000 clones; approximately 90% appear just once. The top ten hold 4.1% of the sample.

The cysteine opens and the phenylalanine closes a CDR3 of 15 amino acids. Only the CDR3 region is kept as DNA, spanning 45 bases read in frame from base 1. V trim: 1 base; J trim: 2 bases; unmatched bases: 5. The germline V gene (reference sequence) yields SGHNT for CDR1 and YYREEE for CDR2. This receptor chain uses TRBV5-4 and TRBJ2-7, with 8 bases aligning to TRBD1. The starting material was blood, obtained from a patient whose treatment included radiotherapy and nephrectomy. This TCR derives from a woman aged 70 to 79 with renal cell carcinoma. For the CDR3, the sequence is CASSLTGGNTYEQYF. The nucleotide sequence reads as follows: TGTGCCAGCAGCTTGACAGGGGGTAACACCTACGAGCAGTACTTC.